The entry below describes one T cell receptor beta chain. As for treatment: roughly 18 received Ad26.COV2.S at low or high dose, single or two shots; roughly five received placebo; per-sample allocation not given. Material that was analyzed had been drawn on day 63 after the first vaccine or placebo injection. Here immunoSEQ multiplex PCR was the method, and the copy in TCRdb shows in-frame clones only, minus some. This sample has roughly 380,000 clones, with about nine tenths found just once. The source of the sample is a study of Ad26.COV2.S vaccination and SARS-CoV-2 variants. The CDR3 runs 15 residues. Trimming left V 0 bases short and J 2 bases short, with 8 bases between. Germline CDR1 LNHNV, CDR2 YYDKDF (reference sequence).

This receptor was identified in a person aged 18 to 59 who received the Ad26.COV2.S COVID-19 vaccine or a placebo. The sample here was peripheral blood, taken in a trial of Ad26.COV2.S vaccine versus placebo. The rearrangement links TRBV15 to TRBJ1-3; perhaps TRBD1 as D (5 bases). The DNA of the CDR3 is TGTGCCACCAGCAGAGATCGGGGGGCTGGAAACACCATATATTTT. It is translated as CATSRDRGAGNTIYF.